This TCR beta chain was documented in a study of a mutant IDH1 vaccine in newly diagnosed glioma. Study context: Of treated patients, approximately 60% were men and about 38% women, averaging 40.4 years. Patients got radiotherapy, temozolomide, or both beforehand, and most got both.

Noted time point: week 11, during vaccination. Doses consisted of 300 ug of mutant IDH1 20-mer peptide each, paired with topical imiquimod. The donors' diagnosis was new WHO grade 3 or 4 astrocytoma that was IDH1-mutant and ATRX-lost. This clone showed up just once. Its matching antigen is unknown. Assay used: immunoSEQ multiplex PCR; TCRdb lists only in-frame clones, some missing. In the table there are about 24,000 clones, around 80% of which are singletons. Study outcomes and limitations: Top-clonotype changes in peripheral T cells seemed unrelated to pseudoprogression.

The sample was PBMCs, taken from a glioma patient whose treatment included an IDH1 peptide vaccine. The source of this sequence is a man aged 35 to 55 with glioma.

The CDR3 here is CASSAISSQGANYGYTF. The CDR3 DNA is TGCGCCAGCAGCGCAATATCCTCACAGGGGGCGAACTATGGCTACACCTTC. This chain connects TRBV5-1 to TRBJ1-2, with 9 bases that match TRBD1. Germline assignment: CDR1 SGHRS and CDR2 YFSETQ. The ends lost 4 bases at V and 2 bases at J; junction bases unmatched: 12. The CDR3 is 17 residues long.